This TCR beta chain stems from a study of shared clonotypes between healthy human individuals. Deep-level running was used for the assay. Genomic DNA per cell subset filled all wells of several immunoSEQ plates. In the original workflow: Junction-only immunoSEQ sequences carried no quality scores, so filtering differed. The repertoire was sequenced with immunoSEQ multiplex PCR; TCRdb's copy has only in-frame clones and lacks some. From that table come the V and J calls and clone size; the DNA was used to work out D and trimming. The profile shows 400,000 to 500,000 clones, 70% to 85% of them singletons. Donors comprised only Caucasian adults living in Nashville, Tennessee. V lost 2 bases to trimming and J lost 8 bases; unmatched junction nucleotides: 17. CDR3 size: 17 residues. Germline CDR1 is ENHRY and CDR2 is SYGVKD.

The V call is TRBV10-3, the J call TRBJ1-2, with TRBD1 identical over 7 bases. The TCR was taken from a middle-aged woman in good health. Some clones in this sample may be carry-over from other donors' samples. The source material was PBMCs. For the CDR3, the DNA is TGTGCCATCAGTGAGACAATCCCGCCCCGACCGGACAGGGGCTACACCTTC. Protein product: CAISETIPPRPDRGYTF.